These 17 T cell receptor beta chains came from one sample sequenced in a study of CD8 T cells in ankylosing spondylitis. TCRdb called the 5' RACE reads again in MiXCR, with one record for every CDR3 protein. Among about 140,000 distinct CDR3 sequences listed, around 32% were seen once. Sequenced material: synovial fluid, either unsorted or a sorted T cell fraction (not recorded which). The receptors here all came from a male donor with ankylosing spondylitis.

This clonotype was recorded at least ten times. The chain combines TRBV20-1 with TRBJ2-7, with 9 bases lining up with TRBD1. CDR3 length: 13 residues. Germline V gives CDR1 DFQATT, CDR2 SNEGSKA (reference sequence). V gave up 6 bases and J gave up 5 bases; unmatched junction bases: 8. The CDR3 sequence is CSAPQGAPNEQYF. CDR3 coding DNA: TGCAGTGCCCCACAGGGGGCCCCCAACGAGCAGTACTTC.

The chain recombines TRBV25-1 with TRBJ1-5; D uncertain. The CDR3 contains 13 residues. V lost 1 base and J lost 2, with 3 bases in between. Germline V gene data show CDR1 as MGHDK and CDR2 as SYGVNS. The CDR3 nucleotides read TGTGCCAGCAGTGAATGGGGCAATCAGCCCCAGCATTTT. Translating it yields CASSEWGNQPQHF.

This rearrangement joins TRBV20-1 to TRBJ2-1; D unclear. The V end was cut by 3 bases, the J end by 5 bases, with 8 bases between. The CDR3 extends over 12 amino acids. Germline V gene sequence: CDR1 DFQATT, CDR2 SNEGSKA (reference sequence). CDR3 region: CSASRVHNEQFF. Here the CDR3 DNA reads TGCAGTGCTAGCCGGGTTCACAATGAGCAGTTCTTC.

This clonotype was observed a handful of times. CDR3 sequence: CSALGGGAAEQYF. For the CDR3, the DNA is TGCAGTGCTCTAGGGGGGGGAGCCGCCGAGCAGTACTTC. The chain joins TRBV20-1 to TRBJ2-7; TRBD2 might be the D (7 bases). CDR1 is DFQATT, CDR2 SNEGSKA, per germline (reference sequence). V gave up 5 bases and J gave up 6 bases, with 17 bases separating them. This CDR3 has 13 residues.

This clonotype showed up just a few times. V usage is TRBV3-1 and J usage is TRBJ2-5; tentative D call: TRBD2 (5 bases). Trimming took off 3 bases at V and 5 bases at J, with 16 bases between the two ends. This CDR3 contains 15 residues. Germline V gene data show CDR1 as LGHDT and CDR2 as YNNKEL (reference sequence). The CDR3 spells CASSHPGRAVETQYF. The CDR3 DNA reads as TGTGCCAGCAGCCATCCGGGAAGGGCGGTGGAGACCCAGTACTTC.

This clonotype has just a few counts. This chain connects TRBV4-1 to TRBJ1-5, with no clear D. Trimming removed 1 base at V and 2 bases at J, with 15 bases between. This CDR3 has 17 amino acids. The V gene's germline CDR1 is MGHRA and CDR2 YSYEKL. CDR3 residues: CASSQGLPRYGNQPQHF. CDR3 bases: TGCGCCAGCAGCCAAGGGCTCCCTCGGTATGGCAATCAGCCCCAGCATTTT.

CDR3 amino acids: CSVGSGSSGEQFF. CDR3 in DNA: TGCAGCGTTGGGAGCGGGAGTAGCGGTGAGCAGTTCTTC. The chain links TRBV29-1 to TRBJ2-1, with 8 bases lining up with TRBD2. The CDR3 has 13 amino acids. V dropped 4 bases and J dropped 9; count of bases not matched to a gene: 8. In germline, CDR1 is SQVTM, CDR2 ANQGSEA.

This clonotype has only a few counts. The gene calls are TRBV29-1 and TRBJ2-1, with a weak D call TRBD1 (6 bases). In germline, CDR1 is SQVTM, CDR2 ANQGSEA. This CDR3 has 15 residues. Trimming cost V 7 bases and J 2 bases, with 18 bases left between them. The CDR3 region is CSGGLGRFPYNEQFF. The DNA of the CDR3 is TGCAGCGGGGGGCTGGGGCGATTCCCCTACAATGAGCAGTTCTTC.

The chain is built from TRBV5-1 and TRBJ2-5; TRBD2 matches at 11 bases. Germline trimming cut 0 bases from V and 0 bases from J; bases unmatched to any gene: 4. CDR3 length: 17 residues. Per the germline V gene, CDR1 is SGHRS and CDR2 is YFSETQ. The chain's CDR3 is CASSLAPGLADQETQYF. The CDR3 region has the DNA TGCGCCAGCAGCTTGGCACCGGGACTAGCGGACCAAGAGACCCAGTACTTC.

This clonotype was observed a single time. The chain carries TRBV5-1 and TRBJ2-2, with D hard to call. There are 14 residues in the CDR3. The germline gives CDR1 SGHRS, CDR2 YFSETQ. Between the trimmed V and J ends, which lost 2 bases and 2 bases, there was a span of 7 bases. The CDR3 loop is CASSFFDNTGELFF. The CDR3, as DNA: TGCGCCAGCAGCTTTTTTGATAACACCGGGGAGCTGTTTTTT.

The rearrangement uses TRBV25-1 and TRBJ1-4; D not certain. Germline loops: CDR1 MGHDK, CDR2 SYGVNS. This CDR3 region has 16 residues. The germline V and J ends were trimmed by 2 bases and 2 bases, with 12 bases remaining between them. This chain's CDR3 is CASSEARGTTNEKLFF. The CDR3 bases are TGTGCCAGCAGTGAAGCCCGAGGTACCACTAATGAAAAACTGTTTTTT.

This chain joins TRBV11-2 and TRBJ1-1, with unresolved D. This CDR3 contains 14 residues. Looked up from germline, CDR1 is SGHAT and CDR2 is FQNNGV. The germline V and J ends were trimmed by 2 bases and 4 bases, with 11 bases remaining between them. Written as DNA, the CDR3 is TGTGCCAGCAGCTTACCGGGTAGGGTCACTGAAGCTTTCTTT. Its translation is CASSLPGRVTEAFF.

This clonotype was seen repeatedly, ten times or more. J is TRBJ1-5 and V is TRBV20-1; tentatively, D is TRBD1 (5 bases). The CDR3 length is 13 residues. The V and J ends lost 3 bases and 8 bases respectively, with 14 bases between them. Germline lookup yields CDR1 DFQATT and CDR2 SNEGSKA (reference sequence). The CDR3: CSASPLQGEPQHF. The CDR3 nucleotides read TGCAGTGCTAGTCCCCTCCAGGGCGAGCCCCAGCATTTT.

This clonotype appeared once. This chain uses TRBV7-3 with TRBJ2-3; D call uncertain. The V gene lost 5 bases and the J gene lost 2 bases, with 11 bases spanning the gap. This CDR3 is 14 amino acids long. In germline, CDR1 is SGHTA, CDR2 FQGTGA. The CDR3 loop reads CASSLLPVTDTQYF. DNA for the CDR3: TGTGCCAGCAGCCTCCTTCCCGTCACAGATACGCAGTATTTT.

The chain links TRBV5-6 to TRBJ1-2; maybe TRBD1 (6 bases). The CDR3 length is 13 residues. V lost 6 bases and J 8 bases, leaving 17 bases between the germline ends. Looked up from germline, CDR1 is SGHDT and CDR2 is YYEEEE. In DNA, the CDR3 is TGTGCCAGCAACTTACAGGGCGCTCGGGGCTACACCTTC. This gives the protein CASNLQGARGYTF. The entire variable domain, with the rest obtained from reference TRBV5-6 and TRBJ1-2, is as follows: DAGVTQSPTHLIKTRGQQVTLRCSPKSGHDTVSWYQQALGQGPQFIFQYYEEEERQRGNFPDRFSGHQFPNYSSELNVNALLLGDSALYLCASNLQGARGYTFGSGTRLTVV.

The CDR3 region has the DNA TGTGCCAGCAGCCAAGAGGGGCAGTCCTACGAGCAGTACTTC. It specifies CASSQEGQSYEQYF. The V gene is TRBV14, the J gene TRBJ2-7; D perhaps matches TRBD1 (5 bases). The V and J ends lost 0 bases and 1 base respectively, with 7 bases between them. There are 14 residues in the CDR3. CDR1 is SGHDN and CDR2 is FVKESK in the germline V gene.

Ten or more counts support this clonotype. This rearrangement joins TRBV7-2 to TRBJ2-7; a weak D match, TRBD1 (6 bases). Trimming removed 4 bases at V and 6 bases at J, with 19 bases between. Per the germline V gene, CDR1 is SGHTA and CDR2 is FQGNSA. The CDR3 loop spans 15 amino acids. This chain's CDR3 is CASSSPRTVLAEQYF. The CDR3 DNA is TGTGCCAGCAGCTCACCCCGGACAGTTCTTGCCGAGCAGTACTTC.